This T cell receptor (beta chain) stems from a study of cytomegalovirus exposure and HLA in healthy donors. General study results and limits: In vitro assays verified that a few CMV-associated chains recognized CMV antigens specifically.

The PCR contained 60 Vbeta and 13 Jbeta primers. Profiled with immunoSEQ multiplex PCR; TCRdb holds only in-frame clones, not every one. The repertoire includes under 200,000 clones, roughly 80% of them detected once, and roughly 2% sits in the top ten. Germline V gene data show CDR1 as LGHNT and CDR2 as FRNRAP. The CDR3 covers 17 residues. The trim removed 0 bases at V and 7 bases at J, leaving 8 bases unmatched. Details on this clone: Its antigen remains unknown.

The sequencing input was PBMCs. The genes are TRBV12-5 and TRBJ1-6, with 8 bases fitting TRBD1. The sequence derives from a human donor in good health. CDR3 in amino acids: CASGLVLGQGGNSPLHF. The CDR3 nucleotides are TGTGCTAGTGGTTTGGTACTCGGACAGGGAGGCAATTCACCCCTCCACTTT.